These T cell receptor beta chains were read from a single sample in a study of shared clonotypes between healthy human individuals. Sequenced by immunoSEQ multiplex PCR; TCRdb stores in-frame clones only, minus some. This sample yields about a million clones, of which around 80% are seen a single time; about 1.5% belongs to the top ten. The sequenced sample was memory CD4+ T cells sorted from blood. Source of these receptors: a man between 18 and 35 years old in good health. Each CDR3 is given with its conserved first and last residue. The D gene is left open where the match is weak. The listing skips clone size in some rows; elsewhere it reads once, few, many or a size class.

V: TRBV19
size: -
J: TRBJ2-7
D: -
CDR3: CASAPLDRTYEQYF
DNA: TGTGCCAGTGCACCCCTCGACCGCACCTACGAGCAGTACTTC

V: TRBV5-1
size: -
J: TRBJ2-5
D: TRBD1
CDR3: CASSGSGGVGETQYF
DNA: TGCGCCAGCAGCGGCTCAGGGGGAGTAGGAGAGACCCAGTACTTC

V: TRBV9
size: -
J: TRBJ2-7
D: TRBD2
CDR3: CASSVGFGGAYEQYF
DNA: TGTGCCAGCAGCGTAGGGTTCGGGGGGGCCTACGAGCAGTACTTC

V: TRBV18
size: -
J: TRBJ1-3
D: -
CDR3: CASSPAISSGNTIYF
DNA: TGTGCCAGCTCACCAGCTATCTCCTCTGGAAACACCATATATTTT

V: TRBV6-1
size: -
J: TRBJ2-7
D: TRBD2
CDR3: CASSEVTSGRADF
DNA: TGTGCCAGCAGTGAAGTGACTAGCGGGAGGGCCGACTTC

V: TRBV5-4
size: -
J: TRBJ1-2
D: -
CDR3: CASSLSLQNYGYTF
DNA: TGTGCCAGCAGCTTGTCACTACAGAACTATGGCTACACCTTC

V: TRBV5-6
size: -
J: TRBJ2-5
D: TRBD2
CDR3: CASSPNSGGAAETQYF
DNA: TGTGCCAGCAGTCCGAATAGCGGGGGGGCCGCCGAGACCCAGTACTTC

V: TRBV18
size: -
J: TRBJ1-6
D: -
CDR3: CASSPVGDSPLHF
DNA: TGTGCCAGCTCACCAGTAGGGGATTCACCCCTCCACTTT

V: TRBV15
size: -
J: TRBJ2-7
D: TRBD2
CDR3: CATSGGGTSYEQYF
DNA: TGTGCCACCAGCGGCGGGGGGACTAGCTACGAGCAGTACTTC

V: TRBV6-1
size: many
J: TRBJ1-1
D: -
CDR3: CASSEVWTGDTEAFF
DNA: TGTGCCAGCAGTGAAGTCTGGACCGGGGACACTGAAGCTTTCTTT

V: TRBV10-1
size: -
J: TRBJ2-5
D: -
CDR3: CASSGRPNQETQYF
DNA: TGCGCCAGCAGTGGACGACCGAACCAAGAGACCCAGTACTTC

V: TRBV18
size: once
J: TRBJ1-1
D: TRBD1
CDR3: CASSLTGVTEAFF
DNA: TGTGCCAGCTCACTGACAGGGGTCACTGAAGCTTTCTTT

V: TRBV18
size: -
J: TRBJ2-7
D: TRBD2
CDR3: CASSPTPSGGYEQYF
DNA: TGTGCCAGCTCACCAACCCCTAGCGGAGGGTACGAGCAGTACTTC

V: TRBV18
size: once
J: TRBJ1-5
D: -
CDR3: CASSPTRDQPQHF
DNA: TGTGCCAGCTCACCAACGAGGGATCAGCCCCAGCATTTT

V: TRBV2
size: -
J: TRBJ2-7
D: -
CDR3: CASSEAPRGAYEQYF
DNA: TGTGCCAGCAGTGAAGCGCCACGAGGGGCCTACGAGCAGTACTTC

V: TRBV2
size: once
J: TRBJ2-2
D: TRBD2
CDR3: CASMGKRGGTGELFF
DNA: TGTGCCAGCATGGGGAAGCGGGGCGGTACCGGGGAGCTGTTTTTT

V: TRBV12-5
size: -
J: TRBJ2-2
D: TRBD2
CDR3: CASNAGGGELFF
DNA: TGTGCTAGCAATGCGGGGGGCGGGGAGCTGTTTTTT

V: TRBV5-1
size: -
J: TRBJ1-2
D: -
CDR3: CASSLDGVYGYTF
DNA: TGCGCCAGCAGCTTGGACGGGGTCTATGGCTACACCTTC

V: TRBV28
size: -
J: TRBJ1-4
D: TRBD1
CDR3: CASSGGQGDEKLFF
DNA: TGTGCCAGCAGTGGGGGACAGGGAGATGAAAAACTGTTTTTT

V: TRBV5-6
size: -
J: TRBJ2-7
D: -
CDR3: CASSPGTASSYEQYF
DNA: TGTGCCAGCAGCCCCGGGACGGCGTCCTCCTACGAGCAGTACTTC

V: TRBV21-1
size: -
J: TRBJ2-7
D: -
CDR3: CASSKLPRDEQYF
DNA: TGTGCCAGCAGCAAACTTCCCAGGGACGAGCAGTACTTC

V: TRBV5-1
size: few
J: TRBJ1-1
D: -
CDR3: CASSTGESMNTEAFF
DNA: TGCGCCAGCAGCACCGGGGAAAGTATGAACACTGAAGCTTTCTTT

V: TRBV19
size: -
J: TRBJ2-5
D: -
CDR3: CASKLDLFQETQYF
DNA: TGTGCCAGTAAACTAGACTTATTCCAAGAGACCCAGTACTTC

V: TRBV11-2
size: -
J: TRBJ1-1
D: TRBD1
CDR3: CASSPQGGRTEAFF
DNA: TGTGCCAGCAGCCCCCAGGGGGGCCGGACTGAAGCTTTCTTT

V: TRBV6-1
size: -
J: TRBJ1-4
D: -
CDR3: CASSRADKEKLFF
DNA: TGTGCCAGCAGTAGGGCTGACAAAGAAAAACTGTTTTTT

V: TRBV5-5
size: -
J: TRBJ2-2
D: -
CDR3: CASIGENTGELFF
DNA: TGTGCCAGCATTGGGGAGAACACCGGGGAGCTGTTTTTT

V: TRBV5-6
size: -
J: TRBJ2-5
D: TRBD2
CDR3: CASSPGLAGGLGSETQYF
DNA: TGTGCCAGCAGCCCTGGACTAGCGGGAGGACTGGGGTCAGAGACCCAGTACTTC

V: TRBV28
size: -
J: TRBJ1-1
D: -
CDR3: CASSLMVETAFF
DNA: TGTGCCAGCAGTTTAATGGTGGAGACAGCTTTCTTT

V: TRBV19
size: -
J: TRBJ1-1
D: TRBD1
CDR3: CASSPEGTVNTEAFF
DNA: TGTGCCAGTAGTCCCGAGGGGACAGTAAACACTGAAGCTTTCTTT

V: TRBV19
size: -
J: TRBJ1-4
D: -
CDR3: CASSREGNTEEKLFF
DNA: TGTGCCAGTAGTAGGGAGGGGAATACAGAAGAAAAACTGTTTTTT

V: TRBV7-9
size: -
J: TRBJ2-7
D: -
CDR3: CASSLIDYEQYF
DNA: TGTGCCAGCAGCCTGATCGACTACGAGCAGTACTTC

V: TRBV28
size: -
J: TRBJ1-1
D: -
CDR3: CASIYTRANTEAFF
DNA: TGTGCCAGCATATACACTCGAGCGAACACTGAAGCTTTCTTT

V: TRBV9
size: -
J: TRBJ1-1
D: TRBD1
CDR3: CASSARQGENTEAFF
DNA: TGTGCCAGCAGCGCCCGACAGGGAGAGAACACTGAAGCTTTCTTT

V: TRBV6-5
size: -
J: TRBJ1-1
D: -
CDR3: CASSYVGEAFF
DNA: TGTGCCAGCAGTTACGTGGGTGAAGCTTTCTTT

V: TRBV10-1
size: -
J: TRBJ2-4
D: -
CDR3: CASSESLVAKNIQYF
DNA: TGCGCCAGCAGTGAGTCTTTAGTGGCCAAAAACATTCAGTACTTC

V: TRBV11-3
size: -
J: TRBJ2-2
D: -
CDR3: CASSPGTPGELFF
DNA: TGTGCCAGCAGCCCCGGGACCCCCGGGGAGCTGTTTTTT

V: TRBV5-1
size: -
J: TRBJ2-1
D: TRBD2
CDR3: CASSLAGGRADNEQFF
DNA: TGCGCCAGCAGCTTGGCTGGGGGGAGGGCCGACAATGAGCAGTTCTTC

V: TRBV5-5
size: -
J: TRBJ2-1
D: -
CDR3: CASSQPAGKLYNEQFF
DNA: TGTGCCAGCAGCCAACCGGCGGGGAAGTTATACAATGAGCAGTTCTTC

V: TRBV5-8
size: -
J: TRBJ1-2
D: TRBD1
CDR3: CASSLGTGYYGYTF
DNA: TGTGCCAGCAGCTTGGGGACAGGGTACTATGGCTACACCTTC

V: TRBV7-8
size: -
J: TRBJ1-3
D: -
CDR3: CASSLNPGHSGNTIYF
DNA: TGTGCCAGCAGCTTAAATCCCGGACACTCTGGAAACACCATATATTTT

V: TRBV9
size: -
J: TRBJ1-6
D: -
CDR3: CASCEGVLSPLHF
DNA: TGTGCCAGCTGCGAGGGGGTTCTCTCACCCCTCCACTTT

V: TRBV5-1
size: -
J: TRBJ2-7
D: TRBD2
CDR3: CASSLGTSSGEQYF
DNA: TGCGCCAGCAGCTTGGGGACTAGCTCGGGGGAGCAGTACTTC

V: TRBV6-5
size: -
J: TRBJ2-5
D: -
CDR3: CASSYSNARARETQYF
DNA: TGTGCCAGCAGTTACTCGAATGCCAGGGCGCGGGAGACCCAGTACTTC

V: TRBV5-4
size: -
J: TRBJ2-4
D: -
CDR3: CASSSQGLGIKNIQYF
DNA: TGTGCCAGCAGCTCCCAAGGGCTGGGAATCAAAAACATTCAGTACTTC